The TCR beta chain described here comes from a study of neurological immune-mediated disorders. Whole-study results and caveats: None of the CDR3 amino acid sequences found in expanded clones was shared across subjects. This suggests that the TCR-beta repertoires were private in all groups.

The cDNA was produced through 5'RACE with 10-nucleotide random UMIs. TCRdb re-called the 5' RACE reads with MiXCR, one entry per CDR3 protein. This table holds under 130,000 distinct CDR3 sequences, about a tenth found once. Specified time point: longitudinal time-point 3. Where libraries were unsorted, they were derived from 2 million PBMCs stored at -80 degrees C. This clonotype came up many times. Antigen specificity is unknown. The CDR3 is made up of 10 amino acids. The germline V gene encodes CDR1 SEHNR and CDR2 FQNEAQ (reference sequence). The ends were cut back, 3 bases at V and 5 bases at J, with 1 base in the middle.

Sequencing was carried out using PBMCs. This TCR was recovered from a female donor with HTLV-1-associated myelopathy (HAM/TSP). V usage is TRBV7-9 and J usage is TRBJ2-5; D call uncertain. CDR3 coding DNA: TGTGCCAGCAGCTTTGAGACCCAGTACTTC. Residues: CASSFETQYF.